These 32 T cell receptor beta chains were all obtained from the same sample, sequenced in a study of patients and donors after allogeneic stem cell transplantation. One entry per CDR3 protein results from TCRdb running MiXCR on the RT-PCR reads. The data hold 920,000 or so distinct CDR3 sequences, with more than 15% observed a single time. Material for sequencing was blood, either unsorted or a sorted T cell fraction (not recorded which). The source is a human donor who was either an allogeneic HSCT recipient or a stem cell or donor lymphocyte infusion donor (not recorded which). It is not recorded whose cells these are; they may come from a transplant donor.

In this sample, this clonotype turned up a few times. The genes are TRBV12-3 or TRBV12-4 and TRBJ1-5; D perhaps matches TRBD1 (5 bases). The CDR3 is made up of 14 amino acids. V lost 4 bases to trimming and J lost 7 bases, with 14 bases between them. CDR3 sequence (DNA): TGTGCCAGCAGTTCCCCGGGGCTAGGGCAGCCCCAGCATTTT. Translated: CASSSPGLGQPQHF.

The V gene is TRBV5-1, the J gene TRBJ2-7; 9 bases are a match to TRBD1. CDR3 length: 17 amino acids. J lost 1 base, V lost 4 bases, and 12 bases had no gene match. Germline CDR1 is SGHRS and CDR2 is YFSETQ. The CDR3 reads CASSLRSSGTGSYEQYF. In DNA, the CDR3 is TGCGCCAGCAGCCTGAGAAGCTCCGGGACAGGGTCCTACGAGCAGTACTTC.

The rearrangement uses TRBV5-1 and TRBJ2-3, with 11 bases lining up with TRBD2. The V gene's germline CDR1 is SGHRS and CDR2 YFSETQ. After removal of 0 bases from V and 2 bases from J, the junction contained 2 bases not matched to a gene. The CDR3 runs to 16 residues. The DNA for the CDR3 is TGCGCCAGCAGCTTGGGACTAGCGGGGCACACAGATACGCAGTATTTT. This gives the protein CASSLGLAGHTDTQYF.

This chain joins TRBV20-1 and TRBJ2-3; no firm D call. Trimming cost V 1 base and J 4 bases, with 15 bases left between them. Looked up from germline, CDR1 is DFQATT and CDR2 is SNEGSKA (reference sequence). The CDR3 is made up of 15 amino acids. The DNA of the CDR3 is TGCAGTGCTAGAGCGCGGCAGAGAAGCCCAGATACGCAGTATTTT. It is translated as CSARARQRSPDTQYF.

This chain connects TRBV6-1 to TRBJ1-5; 10 positions match TRBD1. Germline-derived CDR1 and CDR2 are MNHNS and SASEGT. The CDR3 runs to 16 residues. V was pared by 3 bases and J by 3 bases, with 5 bases of the junction left unmatched. The CDR3 reads CASSDGTGVTNQPQHF. In nucleotides, the CDR3 is TGTGCCAGCAGTGATGGGACAGGGGTTACCAATCAGCCCCAGCATTTT.

With respect to this clonotype: A read error may account for a junction end that differs from germline. This chain connects TRBV7-2 to TRBJ2-3, with D possibly TRBD2 on 6 matching bases. CDR1 SGHTA and CDR2 FQGNSA come from the germline V gene. The CDR3 runs to 10 residues. The DNA for the CDR3 is TGTGCCAGCAGCTTAGCTGACGGGGGTTTT. Translated, it gives CASSLADGGF.

This rearrangement joins TRBV7-3 to TRBJ1-5; TRBD1 agrees at 12 bases. Trimming removed 3 bases from V and 2 bases from J; junction bases left unmatched: 5. CDR3 size: 17 residues. CDR1 is SGHTA, CDR2 FQGTGA, per germline. CDR3: CASSLGQGASGNQPQHF. For the CDR3, the DNA is TGTGCCAGCAGCTTGGGACAGGGGGCGAGTGGCAATCAGCCCCAGCATTTT.

This clonotype appeared a few times. The V call is TRBV4-2, the J call TRBJ2-2; TRBD2 might be the D (5 bases). Trimming removed 3 bases from V and 1 base from J, with 15 bases in between. This CDR3 has 17 amino acids. The germline V gene has CDR1 LGHNA and CDR2 YNFKEQ. The DNA of the CDR3 is TGTGCCAGCAGCCAGGAATTTGGTAGCGAGAACACCGGGGAGCTGTTTTTT. This sequence encodes CASSQEFGSENTGELFF.

This clonotype showed up just a few times. The chain joins TRBV11-1 to TRBJ2-3; TRBD2 aligns across 9 bases. V gave up 5 bases and J gave up 4 bases; unmatched junction bases: 10. The CDR3 extends over 16 amino acids. Germline-derived CDR1 and CDR2 are SGHAT and FQDESV (reference sequence). The DNA for the CDR3 is TGTGCCAGCAGCCAATCCGGGACTAGCTGGGCAGATACGCAGTATTTT. It is translated as CASSQSGTSWADTQYF.

In DNA, the CDR3 is TGTGCCACCAGTCCGGGACTAGCCGGGGAGCTGTTTTTT. Residues: CATSPGLAGELFF. The chain joins TRBV24-1 to TRBJ2-2; 8 bases map to TRBD2. The length of the CDR3 is 13 residues. Trimming removed 6 bases from V and 6 bases from J; junction bases left unmatched: 2. The germline V gene encodes CDR1 KGHDR and CDR2 SFDVKD.

J is TRBJ2-7 and V is TRBV21-1; the table names TRBD2, a call not compared with the DNA. TRBV21-1 counts as a pseudogene. The CDR3 has 15 amino acids. CDR3 in DNA: TGTGCCAGCACAAAACGGACCGCTGATTCCTACGAGCAGTACTTC. It encodes CASTKRTADSYEQYF.

The V call is TRBV20-1, the J call TRBJ2-7; tentative D call: TRBD2 (5 bases). The V gene's germline CDR1 is DFQATT and CDR2 SNEGSKA (reference sequence). With 3 bases removed from V and 3 bases from J, the gap between germline ends came to 18 bases. CDR3 length: 15 residues. CDR3 DNA sequence: TGCAGTGCTAGGGGAAGCGCGGGCCCCAACTACGAGCAGTACTTC. It is translated as CSARGSAGPNYEQYF.

This clonotype was picked up one time. The rearrangement joins TRBV20-1 to TRBJ1-1; no firm D call. The V gene lost 6 bases and the J gene lost 4 bases, with 18 bases spanning the gap. The CDR3 has 14 amino acids. In germline, CDR1 is DFQATT, CDR2 SNEGSKA (reference sequence). The CDR3 region is CSATPRGLGTEAFF. The CDR3 DNA is TGCAGTGCCACGCCGCGCGGGCTGGGCACTGAAGCTTTCTTT.

The V gene is TRBV6-2 or TRBV6-3, the J gene TRBJ2-1; 8 bases fit TRBD2. After removal of 5 bases from V and 4 bases from J, the junction contained 7 bases not matched to a gene. Germline CDR1 reads MNHEY; CDR2 reads SVGEGT. The CDR3 loop spans 15 amino acids. The CDR3 coding sequence is TGTGCCAGCAGTGACGGTAGCGGGGCGTACAATGAGCAGTTCTTC. Translation gives CASSDGSGAYNEQFF.

This clonotype was seen a few times. J is TRBJ2-4 and V is TRBV5-6, with 7 bases matching TRBD1. V was clipped by 4 bases and J by 0 bases; unmatched bases: 22. The CDR3 covers 21 residues. Germline CDR1 reads SGHDT; CDR2 reads YYEEEE. CDR3: CASSRSTTGAGEYLAKNIQYF. The CDR3 nucleotides read TGTGCCAGCAGCCGATCTACTACAGGGGCCGGTGAATACCTAGCCAAAAACATTCAGTACTTC.

This clonotype appeared once. V usage is TRBV27 and J usage is TRBJ2-1, with 14 positions matching TRBD2. CDR1 is MNHEY, CDR2 SMNVEV, per germline (reference sequence). This CDR3 spans 17 amino acids. V dropped 5 bases and J dropped 7; count of bases not matched to a gene: 10. This CDR3 is CASSQSYGTSGSNEQFF. CDR3 nucleotides: TGTGCCAGCAGTCAATCCTACGGGACTAGCGGGAGTAATGAGCAGTTCTTC.

This clonotype was seen repeatedly, ten times or more. J is TRBJ2-7 and V is TRBV12-3 or TRBV12-4; 12 positions match TRBD1. The CDR3 consists of 15 residues. The J segment lost 6 bases and the V segment lost 5 bases, leaving 8 bases of the junction unmatched. The chain's CDR3 is CASSPSRDRGREQYF. The CDR3 DNA sequence: TGTGCCAGCAGTCCAAGCCGGGACAGGGGGCGCGAGCAGTACTTC.

The V and J genes are TRBV11-2 and TRBJ2-7, with a tentative D call TRBD2 (6 bases). The length of the CDR3 is 15 residues. The germline gives CDR1 SGHAT, CDR2 FQNNGV. The V end was cut by 5 bases, the J end by 3 bases, with 17 bases between. CDR3 in amino acids: CASSNDRDSVYEQYF. In DNA form, the CDR3 reads TGTGCCAGCAGCAACGACCGGGACTCCGTCTACGAGCAGTACTTC.

This clonotype came up a few times. The chain joins TRBV24-1 to TRBJ2-1; 14 bases map to TRBD2. This CDR3 has 17 amino acids. J lost 6 bases, V lost 2 bases, and 5 bases had no gene match. Germline CDR1 and CDR2: KGHDR and SFDVKD. As DNA, the CDR3 is TGTGCCACCAGTGATTCGAAGGGACTAGCGGGAGTCAATGAGCAGTTCTTC. Its protein product is CATSDSKGLAGVNEQFF.

There are many counts of this clonotype. The chain uses TRBV4-1 and TRBJ2-4; D not certain. This CDR3 has 16 residues. Trimming removed 4 bases from V and 0 bases from J, with 13 bases in between. Germline CDR1 and CDR2: MGHRA and YSYEKL. In DNA, the CDR3 is TGCGCCAGCAGCCGAGGACCCCTCGGAGCCAAAAACATTCAGTACTTC. Residues: CASSRGPLGAKNIQYF.

The chain combines TRBV24-1 with TRBJ2-3; D unresolved. This CDR3 region has 12 residues. Between the trimmed V and J ends, which lost 4 bases and 4 bases, there was a span of 5 bases. Germline CDR1 and CDR2: KGHDR and SFDVKD. As DNA, the CDR3 is TGTGCCACCAGTGAAGAACCAGATACGCAGTATTTT. Encoded protein: CATSEEPDTQYF.

This clonotype has just a few counts. V usage is TRBV20-1 and J usage is TRBJ2-2; no definite D call. The V end lost 0 bases, the J end lost 5 bases, and 7 bases lay between the germline ends. The CDR3 consists of 13 residues. The germline V gene has CDR1 DFQATT and CDR2 SNEGSKA (reference sequence). The CDR3 sequence is CSARESGTGELFF. CDR3 coding DNA: TGCAGTGCTAGAGAATCCGGTACCGGGGAGCTGTTTTTT.

With regard to this clonotype: A read error is possible here, since a much larger clone lies one base away. This chain joins TRBV7-9 and TRBJ1-5; 8 bases map to TRBD1. The V and J ends lost 4 bases and 3 bases, in that order; junction bases with no gene match: 2. CDR1 and CDR2 from the germline V gene are SEHNR and FQNEAQ (reference sequence). CDR3 length: 14 amino acids. The CDR3 DNA reads as TGTGCCAGCAGCTCGGACAGGGACAATCAGCCCCAGCATTTT. Protein: CASSSDRDNQPQHF.

This clonotype was counted only a few times. This chain uses TRBV3-1 with TRBJ2-5, with a weak D call TRBD2 (5 bases). Germline CDR1 and CDR2: LGHDT and YNNKEL (reference sequence). Trimming removed 3 bases at V and 0 bases at J, with 14 bases between. The CDR3 loop spans 16 amino acids. CDR3 loop: CASSQGSGPYQETQYF. CDR3 DNA sequence: TGTGCCAGCAGCCAGGGAAGCGGTCCCTACCAAGAGACCCAGTACTTC.

The chain employs TRBV7-2 and TRBJ2-7; D might be TRBD2 (5 bases). The V gene's germline CDR1 is SGHTA and CDR2 FQGNSA. This CDR3 contains 17 residues. Trimming shortened V by 1 base and J by 7 bases, and 23 bases separated the two germline ends. Written as DNA, the CDR3 is TGTGCCAGCAGCTTAGGAGGGCTACGCGACGGGTCTGGGGAGCAGTACTTC. Its protein product is CASSLGGLRDGSGEQYF.

There are a few counts of this clonotype. The chain recombines TRBV12-3 or TRBV12-4 with TRBJ2-2, with D hard to call. The CDR3 consists of 14 residues. Deletions cut 8 bases from V and 1 base from J, with 11 bases between. This CDR3 reads CASQRWLNTGELFF. DNA for the CDR3: TGTGCCAGCCAACGGTGGTTGAACACCGGGGAGCTGTTTTTT.

This chain connects TRBV15 to TRBJ2-2, with D perhaps matching TRBD1 (5 bases). The CDR3 covers 15 residues. The germline gives CDR1 LNHNV, CDR2 YYDKDF (reference sequence). Trimming shortened V by 0 bases and J by 2 bases, and 7 bases separated the two germline ends. The CDR3 sequence is CATSREGVNTGELFF. The CDR3 DNA reads TGTGCCACCAGCAGAGAAGGGGTCAACACCGGGGAGCTGTTTTTT.

This clonotype was seen a handful of times. This chain joins TRBV12-3 or TRBV12-4 and TRBJ1-5; TRBD1 agrees at 7 bases. The CDR3 is made up of 14 amino acids. Trimming took 6 bases from V and 6 from J; bases not matched to a gene: 8. The CDR3 loop reads CASRPGTELQPQHF. The CDR3 region has the DNA TGTGCCAGCAGGCCCGGGACAGAACTTCAGCCCCAGCATTTT.

The CDR3 region is CASSLFRGRDSPMNTEAFF. The DNA for the CDR3 is TGTGCCAGCAGTTTATTCAGGGGGCGCGACAGCCCCATGAACACTGAAGCTTTCTTT. V and J are TRBV27 and TRBJ1-1, with 8 bases identical to TRBD1. The J segment lost 0 bases and the V segment lost 1 base, leaving 13 bases of the junction unmatched. The V gene's germline CDR1 is MNHEY and CDR2 SMNVEV (reference sequence). This CDR3 spans 19 amino acids.

The count of this clonotype is one. The chain combines TRBV10-2 with TRBJ2-1; 9 bases fit TRBD2. The germline CDR1 and CDR2 sequences are WSHSY and SAAADI. The J segment lost 6 bases and the V segment lost 2 bases, leaving 8 bases of the junction unmatched. The length of the CDR3 is 16 residues. The CDR3 sequence is CASSELRRGGGNEQFF. Here the CDR3 DNA reads TGCGCCAGCAGTGAGCTTCGGCGGGGGGGCGGCAATGAGCAGTTCTTC.

A few counts support this clonotype. This chain joins TRBV30 and TRBJ2-1; a weak D match, TRBD2 (5 bases). The CDR3 length is 12 residues. Trimming removed 3 bases at V and 3 bases at J, with 6 bases between. The germline V gene has CDR1 GTSNPN and CDR2 SVGIG (reference sequence). The DNA for the CDR3 is TGTGCCTGGAGCGGGGACTACAATGAGCAGTTCTTC. It yields the protein CAWSGDYNEQFF.

This clonotype was seen only a few times. The CDR3 coding sequence is TGTGCCAGCAGTCTTCTAGGGAACTTCGAGCAGTACTTC. This codes for CASSLLGNFEQYF. The rearrangement uses TRBV6-6 and TRBJ2-7; D is unclear. Trimming removed 5 bases at V and 6 bases at J, with 14 bases between. This CDR3 comprises 13 residues. Germline CDR1 reads MNHNY; CDR2 reads SVGAGI (reference sequence).